The text below deals with one T cell receptor (beta chain). CDR3 length: 16 residues. Assay: immunoSEQ multiplex PCR; the TCRdb copy retains only in-frame clones and omits some. The sample has some 89,000 clones; about 94% are singletons. The source of the sample is a study of T cell changes during pregnancy in multiple sclerosis. This receptor was identified in a female donor with multiple sclerosis, enrolled in a pregnancy study. This material consisted of peripheral blood, taken in the third trimester of pregnancy. V usage is TRBV12-2 and J usage is TRBJ1-4. TRBV12-2 is tagged as a pseudogene. CDR3 sequence (DNA): TGTGCAAGTCGCTTAGAGCGATGCCCCCCCCACGAAAAACTGTTTTTT. Its translation: CASRLERCPPHEKLFF.